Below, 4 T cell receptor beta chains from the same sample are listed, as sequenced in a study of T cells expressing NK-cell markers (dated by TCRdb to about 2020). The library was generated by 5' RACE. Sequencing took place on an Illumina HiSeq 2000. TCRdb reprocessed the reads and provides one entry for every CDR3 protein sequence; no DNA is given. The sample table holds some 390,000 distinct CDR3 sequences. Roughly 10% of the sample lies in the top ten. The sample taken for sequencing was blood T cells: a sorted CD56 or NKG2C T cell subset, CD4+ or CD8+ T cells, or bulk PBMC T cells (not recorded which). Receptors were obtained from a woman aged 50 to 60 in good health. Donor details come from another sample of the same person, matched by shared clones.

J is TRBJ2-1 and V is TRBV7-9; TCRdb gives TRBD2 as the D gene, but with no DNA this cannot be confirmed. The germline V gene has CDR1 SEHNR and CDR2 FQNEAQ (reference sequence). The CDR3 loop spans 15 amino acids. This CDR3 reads CASSRTSGSAVEQFF.

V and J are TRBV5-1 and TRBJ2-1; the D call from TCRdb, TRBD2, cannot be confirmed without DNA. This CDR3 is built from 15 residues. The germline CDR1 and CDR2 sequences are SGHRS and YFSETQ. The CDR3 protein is CASSLGGPLGDEQFF.

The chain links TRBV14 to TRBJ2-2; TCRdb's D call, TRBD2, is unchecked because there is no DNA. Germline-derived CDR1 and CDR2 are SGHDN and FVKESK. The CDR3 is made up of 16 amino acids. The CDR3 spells CASSPGTSANTGELFF.

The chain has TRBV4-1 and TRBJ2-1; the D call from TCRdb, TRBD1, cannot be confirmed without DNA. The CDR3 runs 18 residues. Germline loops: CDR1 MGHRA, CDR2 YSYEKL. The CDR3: CASSQVVVRGTNYNEQFF.